The 32 T cell receptor beta chains presented below share a single source sample, sequenced in a study of T cell changes during pregnancy in multiple sclerosis. TCRdb's copy holds only in-frame clones and misses some; the assay was immunoSEQ multiplex PCR. The sample has tens of thousands of clones; 80% to 95% are singletons. Specimen: peripheral blood, collected in the first trimester of pregnancy. These receptors originate from a female donor with multiple sclerosis, enrolled in a pregnancy study.

The chain uses TRBV15 and TRBJ2-4, with D maybe TRBD2 (6 bases). Germline CDR1 is LNHNV and CDR2 is YYDKDF (reference sequence). The CDR3 covers 16 residues. V dropped 0 bases and J dropped 0 bases, with 9 bases sitting between them. For the CDR3, the DNA is TGTGCCACCAGCAGAGAGGGGGGTCTAGCCAAAAACATTCAGTACTTC. It encodes CATSREGGLAKNIQYF.

The chain is built from TRBV2 and TRBJ2-7, with D tentatively TRBD1 (5 bases). Trimming took off 5 bases at V and 3 bases at J, with 8 bases between the two ends. The length of the CDR3 is 12 residues. Germline values: CDR1 SNHLY, CDR2 FYNNEI. The CDR3 DNA is TGTGCCAGCAGTCAGGGAATCTACGAGCAGTACTTC. It encodes CASSQGIYEQYF.

The chain recombines TRBV7-9 with TRBJ2-7; TRBD1 matches 7 bases. Trimming at V came to 5 bases and at J to 5 bases, leaving 6 bases not matched to a gene. This CDR3 spans 13 amino acids. Germline V gives CDR1 SEHNR, CDR2 FQNEAQ (reference sequence). Here the CDR3 reads CASSPLTGDEQYF. The CDR3 nucleotides are TGTGCCAGCAGCCCCTTAACAGGGGACGAGCAGTACTTC.

A single count supports this clone. V gene TRBV4-3 combines with J gene TRBJ2-7; possible D gene TRBD1, 6 bases. V lost 4 bases, J lost 1 base, and 20 bases lay in between. The germline V gene encodes CDR1 LGHNA and CDR2 YSLEER. The CDR3 has 17 residues. The CDR3 loop reads CASSLAFRTVNSYEQYF. The CDR3 DNA reads as TGCGCCAGCAGCCTCGCCTTCAGGACAGTTAATTCCTACGAGCAGTACTTC.

The chain combines TRBV5-5 with TRBJ2-1; TRBD2 might be the D (7 bases). V dropped 6 bases and J dropped 2 bases, with 18 bases sitting between them. The CDR3 spans 16 residues. Germline V gene lookup returns CDR1 SGHKS and CDR2 YYEKEE (reference sequence). The CDR3 loop reads CASTPKLGGPYNEQFF. The CDR3 DNA follows: TGTGCCAGCACCCCCAAGTTGGGGGGGCCCTACAATGAGCAGTTCTTC.

This clone appeared once. The rearrangement uses TRBV9 and TRBJ1-6; tentatively, D is TRBD1 (5 bases). The germline V gene encodes CDR1 SGDLS and CDR2 YYNGEE. This CDR3 spans 13 amino acids. Deletions cut 9 bases from V and 8 bases from J, with 15 bases between. The CDR3 sequence: CATQGRRDSPLHF. CDR3 sequence (DNA): TGTGCCACCCAGGGTCGGCGAGATTCACCCCTCCACTTT.

In DNA, the CDR3 is TGCGCCAGCAGCCTTCGACTAGCGGGGGCCACCTACGAGCAGTACTTC. Protein product: CASSLRLAGATYEQYF. This rearrangement joins TRBV4-1 to TRBJ2-7, with 12 nucleotides matching TRBD2. Unmatched junction bases numbered 6, after V lost 4 bases and J lost 2 bases. The CDR3 sequence is 16 residues long. Germline CDR1 is MGHRA and CDR2 is YSYEKL.

The chain recombines TRBV5-4 with TRBJ2-7; 7 bases match TRBD1. Germline lookup yields CDR1 SGHNT and CDR2 YYREEE (reference sequence). The CDR3 runs 14 residues. The trim removed 0 bases at V and 4 bases at J, leaving 4 bases unmatched. The CDR3 DNA reads TGTGCCAGCAGCTTGGTAGGACAGGCGTACGAGCAGTACTTC. Translating it yields CASSLVGQAYEQYF. Full variable domain (outside the CDR3, taken from reference TRBV5-4 and TRBJ2-7): ETGVTQSPTHLIKTRGQQVTLRCSSQSGHNTVSWYQQALGQGPQFIFQYYREEENGRGNFPPRFSGLQFPNYSSELNVNALELDDSALYLCASSLVGQAYEQYFGPGTRLTVT.

Points on this clone: One junction end disagrees with the germline gene, perhaps due to a read error. V gene TRBV29-1 combines with J gene TRBJ1-2, with 7 bases that match TRBD1. CDR1 SQVTM and CDR2 ANQGSEA come from the germline V gene. The CDR3 is 12 residues long. The chain's CDR3 is CSVKTGETGPRF. The CDR3 DNA reads as TGCAGCGTTAAAACAGGGGAAACGGGACCCCGCTTC. The full variable domain, completed using reference TRBV29-1 and TRBJ1-2, is SAVISQKPSRDICQRGTSLTIQCQVDSQVTMMFWYRQQPGQSLTLIATANQGSEATYESGFVIDKFPISRPNLTFSTLTVSNMSPEDSSIYLCSVKTGETGPRFGSGTRLTVV.

The V call is TRBV19, the J call TRBJ2-2; the match to TRBD1 covers 8 bases. The CDR3 consists of 14 residues. V shed 9 bases, J shed 5 bases, and the junction held 8 bases outside the gene matches. Germline-derived CDR1 and CDR2 are LNHDA and SQIVND (reference sequence). In DNA form, the CDR3 reads TGTGCCAGCGCGGACAGGGCGAGGACCGGGGAGCTGTTTTTT. Translation: CASADRARTGELFF.

Concerning this clone: One end of the junction varies from germline; a read error may be responsible. V gene TRBV15 combines with J gene TRBJ2-5; the D gene could be TRBD1 or TRBD2 (10 bases each). The CDR3 has 18 residues. In germline, CDR1 is LNHNV, CDR2 YYDKDF (reference sequence). The chain's CDR3 is CATSTGTGALAGEETQYF. CDR3 coding DNA: TGTGCCACGAGCACCGGGACAGGGGCCCTAGCGGGGGAAGAGACCCAGTACTTC. The full variable domain, its missing parts supplied by reference TRBV15 and TRBJ2-5, is DAMVIQNPRYQVTQFGKPVTLSCSQTLNHNVMYWYQQKSSQAPKLLFHYYDKDFNNEADTPDNFQSRRPNTSFCFLDIRSPGLGDTAMYLCATSTGTGALAGEETQYFGPGTRLLVL.

This chain connects TRBV4-2 to TRBJ1-4, with TRBD1 identical over 9 bases. There are 15 residues in the CDR3. Losses at the gene ends were 0 bases for V and 10 bases for J; bases not matched to a gene: 6. From germline, CDR1 is LGHNA and CDR2 YNFKEQ. CDR3 sequence reads: CASSQDGTGSGKLFF. The DNA for the CDR3 is TGTGCCAGCAGCCAAGATGGGACAGGGAGCGGAAAACTGTTTTTT.

This clone occurred once. The chain recombines TRBV27 with TRBJ2-3; 10 positions agree with TRBD1. J gave up 8 bases and V 3 bases, and 11 bases lay outside the gene matches. Germline values: CDR1 MNHEY, CDR2 SMNVEV (reference sequence). This CDR3 is built from 16 residues. The CDR3 loop is CASSFLRGQGTATQYF. CDR3 DNA: TGTGCCAGCAGTTTTTTAAGGGGACAGGGGACGGCTACGCAGTATTTT.

This chain joins TRBV2 and TRBJ1-2; unclear D gene. This CDR3 is built from 15 residues. Germline CDR1 reads SNHLY; CDR2 reads FYNNEI. V was trimmed by 3 bases and J by 2 bases, leaving 13 bases between them. This CDR3 is CASSELRATNYGYTF. Here the CDR3 DNA reads TGTGCCAGCAGTGAGTTGAGAGCCACCAACTATGGCTACACCTTC.

The gene calls are TRBV19 and TRBJ2-2; D is unclear. Per the germline V gene, CDR1 is LNHDA and CDR2 is SQIVND (reference sequence). V dropped 5 bases and J dropped 0 bases, with 10 bases sitting between them. The CDR3 contains 15 residues. CDR3 in amino acids: CASSVHIPNTGELFF. CDR3 DNA: TGTGCCAGTAGTGTGCACATACCGAACACCGGGGAGCTGTTTTTT. The whole variable domain, filled in from reference TRBV19 and TRBJ2-2, reads DGGITQSPKYLFRKEGQNVTLSCEQNLNHDAMYWYRQDPGQGLRLIYYSQIVNDFQKGDIAEGYSVSREKKESFPLTVTSAQKNPTAFYLCASSVHIPNTGELFFGEGSRLTVL.

The chain couples TRBV4-3 to TRBJ2-2; D uncertain. CDR1 and CDR2 (germline): LGHNA, YSLEER. The CDR3 runs 15 residues. Trimming removed 0 bases from V and 5 bases from J, with 10 bases in between. The CDR3 DNA follows: TGCGCCAGCAGCCAAGACGTTTGGGCAACCGGGGAGCTGTTTTTT. Protein product: CASSQDVWATGELFF.

This clone was counted only a few times. This chain links TRBV19 with TRBJ1-2; tentative D call: TRBD1 (5 bases). In germline, CDR1 is LNHDA, CDR2 SQIVND (reference sequence). Between the trimmed V and J ends, which lost 5 bases and 4 bases, there was a span of 17 bases. The CDR3 length is 15 residues. The chain's CDR3 is CASSASGGYVYGYTF. The DNA for the CDR3 is TGTGCCAGTAGTGCCTCCGGGGGTTACGTCTATGGCTACACCTTC. The full variable domain, rest sourced from reference TRBV19 and TRBJ1-2, is DGGITQSPKYLFRKEGQNVTLSCEQNLNHDAMYWYRQDPGQGLRLIYYSQIVNDFQKGDIAEGYSVSREKKESFPLTVTSAQKNPTAFYLCASSASGGYVYGYTFGSGTRLTVV.

The chain uses TRBV14 and TRBJ2-2; a possible D gene is TRBD2 (6 bases). The CDR3 runs 15 residues. The V gene lost 0 bases and the J gene lost 6 bases, with 11 bases spanning the gap. The germline V gene encodes CDR1 SGHDN and CDR2 FVKESK. In nucleotides, the CDR3 is TGTGCCAGCAGCCAAGATCTCCTAGCGCCCGGGGAGCTGTTTTTT. Protein product: CASSQDLLAPGELFF. The entire variable domain, with the rest obtained from reference TRBV14 and TRBJ2-2, is as follows: EAGVTQFPSHSVIEKGQTVTLRCDPISGHDNLYWYRRVMGKEIKFLLHFVKESKQDESGMPNNRFLAERTGGTYSTLKVQPAELEDSGVYFCASSQDLLAPGELFFGEGSRLTVL.

J is TRBJ1-1 and V is TRBV12-2; the DNA was not compared with TRBD1, the D call given in the table. TRBV12-2 is given as a pseudogene. This CDR3 has 16 amino acids. The CDR3 reads CASRLATGQGNTEAFF. CDR3 nucleotide sequence: TGTGCAAGTCGCTTAGCGACCGGACAGGGGAACACTGAAGCTTTCTTT.

The V gene is TRBV6-6, the J gene TRBJ1-2; 9 bases align to TRBD1. Germline loops: CDR1 MNHNY, CDR2 SVGAGI (reference sequence). V lost 2 bases, J lost 2 bases, and 3 bases stayed unmatched. This CDR3 has 15 residues. As DNA, the CDR3 is TGTGCCAGCAGTTACCCTACAGGGGGCAACTATGGCTACACCTTC. Translated: CASSYPTGGNYGYTF.

The table lists this clone with a count of one. The chain is built from TRBV29-1 and TRBJ2-2, with 9 positions matching TRBD2. This CDR3 is 13 amino acids long. Germline CDR1 reads SQVTM; CDR2 reads ANQGSEA. With V trimmed by 3 bases and J by 6 bases, 2 bases remained unmatched. The CDR3 spells CSVDWTSAGELFF. The CDR3 DNA is TGCAGCGTTGACTGGACTAGCGCCGGGGAGCTGTTTTTT.

This chain uses TRBV19 with TRBJ2-7; 7 positions agree with TRBD1. Per germline, CDR1 LNHDA and CDR2 SQIVND (reference sequence). With 7 bases clipped from V and 5 bases from J, the junction kept 8 bases outside the gene matches. There are 13 residues in the CDR3. The CDR3 DNA follows: TGTGCCAGTAAGGGCAGGGGGAACCACGAGCAGTACTTC. This sequence encodes CASKGRGNHEQYF. Filled out from reference TRBV19 and TRBJ2-7, the complete variable domain reads DGGITQSPKYLFRKEGQNVTLSCEQNLNHDAMYWYRQDPGQGLRLIYYSQIVNDFQKGDIAEGYSVSREKKESFPLTVTSAQKNPTAFYLCASKGRGNHEQYFGPGTRLTVT.

CDR3 amino acids: CASSWAKNYEQYF. The CDR3 DNA reads TGTGCCAGCAGTTGGGCTAAGAATTACGAGCAGTACTTC. V and J are TRBV6-5 and TRBJ2-7, with unresolved D. CDR1 is MNHEY and CDR2 is SVGAGI in the germline V gene. The V and J ends lost 4 bases and 4 bases respectively, with 11 bases between them. This CDR3 comprises 13 residues.

The chain links TRBV5-1 to TRBJ2-5, with D tentatively TRBD2 (5 bases). CDR1 SGHRS and CDR2 YFSETQ come from the germline V gene. V lost 7 bases, J lost 5 bases, and 18 bases lay in between. The CDR3 length is 14 residues. For the CDR3, the DNA is TGCGCCAGCGAGGGAATTCGGACCGGGGAGACCCAGTACTTC. Amino acids: CASEGIRTGETQYF.

CDR3 sequence reads: CASSQLTDTQYF. CDR3 DNA sequence: TGTGCCAGCAGCCAACTCACAGATACGCAGTATTTT. The rearrangement uses TRBV7-3 and TRBJ2-3, with D hard to call. The V end was cut by 5 bases, the J end by 2 bases, with 5 bases between. The CDR3 extends over 12 amino acids. Germline CDR1 SGHTA, CDR2 FQGTGA.

The V call is TRBV7-9, the J call TRBJ1-5, with unresolved D. This CDR3 has 15 amino acids. Germline values: CDR1 SEHNR, CDR2 FQNEAQ (reference sequence). Trimming removed 1 base from V and 6 bases from J, with 13 bases in between. CDR3 DNA sequence: TGTGCCAGCAGCTTAGATCGCGGGTTTGGTCAGCCCCAGCATTTT. Amino acids: CASSLDRGFGQPQHF.

The chain uses TRBV30 and TRBJ2-7, with 9 bases identical to TRBD1. Germline V CDR1 and CDR2: GTSNPN, SVGIG (reference sequence). This CDR3 has 12 amino acids. Trimming removed 7 bases from V and 4 bases from J; junction bases left unmatched: 5. CDR3 sequence reads: CASNRGPYEQYF. CDR3 nucleotides: TGTGCCTCGAACAGGGGGCCATACGAGCAGTACTTC.

The chain is built from TRBV7-2 and TRBJ2-5; tentative D call: TRBD1 (6 bases). Germline-derived CDR1 and CDR2 are SGHTA and FQGNSA. The V and J ends lost 5 bases and 2 bases respectively, with 15 bases between them. The CDR3 contains 15 residues. CDR3 region: CASSPPGQGQETQYF. CDR3 coding DNA: TGTGCCAGCAGCCCGCCGGGGCAGGGGCAAGAGACCCAGTACTTC.

The V call is TRBV5-4, the J call TRBJ2-1; TRBD2 might be the D (6 bases). This CDR3 is 14 amino acids long. V lost 6 bases, J lost 2 bases, and 12 bases lay in between. The germline V gene has CDR1 SGHNT and CDR2 YYREEE (reference sequence). CDR3 loop: CASTPRGTYNEQFF. The CDR3 DNA is TGTGCCAGCACCCCCCGGGGGACCTACAATGAGCAGTTCTTC.

The chain couples TRBV7-3 to TRBJ2-1; 11 bases are a match to TRBD2. This CDR3 comprises 17 residues. V lost 1 base to trimming and J lost 6 bases; unmatched junction nucleotides: 8. Looked up from germline, CDR1 is SGHTA and CDR2 is FQGTGA. In DNA form, the CDR3 reads TGTGCCAGCAGCTTAATGGGGGGGACTAGCGGTACCAATGAGCAGTTCTTC. This encodes CASSLMGGTSGTNEQFF.

J is TRBJ1-1 and V is TRBV29-1; D is ambiguous. V lost 6 bases to trimming and J lost 1 base, with 18 bases between them. This CDR3 is built from 15 residues. Looked up from germline, CDR1 is SQVTM and CDR2 is ANQGSEA. CDR3 protein: CSVAWGGWANTEAFF. For the CDR3, the DNA is TGCAGCGTCGCATGGGGAGGGTGGGCGAACACTGAAGCTTTCTTT.

This clone was found once. The chain combines TRBV30 with TRBJ1-1, with a possible D match to TRBD1 (6 bases). The CDR3 consists of 12 residues. In germline, CDR1 is GTSNPN, CDR2 SVGIG (reference sequence). Trimming left V 5 bases short and J 1 base short, with 8 bases between. This chain's CDR3 is CAWGGGNTEAFF. CDR3 DNA sequence: TGTGCCTGGGGGGGCGGGAACACTGAAGCTTTCTTT.